Only a few counts were recorded for the clone carrying this TCR beta chain. Its specificity is unknown. TCRdb re-called the 5' RACE reads with MiXCR, one entry per CDR3 protein. The sample has some 61,000 distinct CDR3 sequences, under 9% seen once. This specimen comes from a study of early T cells in non-severe SARS-CoV-2 infection. Findings and limits, study-wide: VDJdb matching, biased toward anti-spike CD8 responses, missed private and CD4 specificities.

CDR3 size: 16 residues. V was trimmed by 1 base and J by 2 bases, leaving 14 bases between them. Looked up from germline, CDR1 is MGHRA and CDR2 is YSYEKL. The starting material was whole blood, obtained at baseline. The V gene is TRBV4-1, the J gene TRBJ2-5; the D gene is possibly TRBD1 (6 bases). The clonotype was recovered from an adult who was a healthcare worker with PCR-confirmed SARS-CoV-2 infection or an uninfected control (not recorded which). CDR3 in amino acids: CASSQGQASRQETQYF. As DNA, the CDR3 is TGCGCCAGCAGCCAAGGACAGGCTAGCAGACAAGAGACCCAGTACTTC.